This T cell receptor (beta chain) stems from a study of human T cells and chemical hapten exposure. Study summary: The sensitizer, 2% DPC, was used on around 2 cm by around 2 cm of upper inner arm skin. Small differences in pooled library volume mainly drove the variation in TCR yields per sample.

The library tagged each cDNA molecule with unique molecular identifiers. TCRdb re-called the RACE reads with MiXCR, one entry per CDR3 protein. Found here are 62,000 or so distinct CDR3 sequences, over 9.5% of them singletons; the top ten hold around 4.8%. Findings and limits, study-wide: Alopecia in the donors means their immune response may deviate from healthy people's.

This clonotype turned up a few times. Its specificity is not known. The sample's time point: pre-sensitization, week 0. Treatment reported: therapeutic diphenylcyclopropenone sensitization with weekly scalp DPC. This TCR derives from a woman between 45 and 65 years old with alopecia areata. Some clones in this sample may be carry-over from other donors' samples. The sample in question was whole blood, obtained in connection with sensitization to the hapten diphenylcyclopropenone (DPC).

The CDR3 DNA is TGCAGTGCTAGAGACAGACCAGATAGCAATCAGCCCCAGCATTTT. Amino acids: CSARDRPDSNQPQHF. This chain links TRBV20-1 with TRBJ1-5; D gene ambiguous. Germline CDR1 reads DFQATT; CDR2 reads SNEGSKA (reference sequence). V lost 0 bases and J 0 bases, leaving 9 bases between the germline ends. This CDR3 has 15 amino acids.